This record covers a single TCR beta chain. No antigen is known for it. This sample stems from a study of monozygotic twins with inflammatory bowel disease. Researchers used template switching to add UMIs featuring a 6-nucleotide sample barcode. cDNA encoding TCRalpha and TCRbeta underwent two nested PCRs of roughly 16 and 10 cycles, each of which was followed by bead purification. With the 5' RACE reads reprocessed, TCRdb shows one record per CDR3 protein and no DNA. With over 200,000 distinct CDR3 sequences in the sample, the ten largest clones hold roughly 8%. Germline V gene sequence: CDR1 SGHRS, CDR2 YFSETQ. CDR3 length: 12 residues. General study findings and limits: Results did not support any single strong IBD-associated signal or clonotype. IBD patients carried less diverse TCRbeta repertoires (inverse Simpson) than healthy co-twins.

The TCR comes from a human donor with ulcerative colitis or Crohn's disease, or a healthy co-twin of an affected twin (not recorded which). Sequencing was performed on blood. The chain joins TRBV5-1 to TRBJ2-1. CDR3 in amino acids: CASSLPLAEQFF.